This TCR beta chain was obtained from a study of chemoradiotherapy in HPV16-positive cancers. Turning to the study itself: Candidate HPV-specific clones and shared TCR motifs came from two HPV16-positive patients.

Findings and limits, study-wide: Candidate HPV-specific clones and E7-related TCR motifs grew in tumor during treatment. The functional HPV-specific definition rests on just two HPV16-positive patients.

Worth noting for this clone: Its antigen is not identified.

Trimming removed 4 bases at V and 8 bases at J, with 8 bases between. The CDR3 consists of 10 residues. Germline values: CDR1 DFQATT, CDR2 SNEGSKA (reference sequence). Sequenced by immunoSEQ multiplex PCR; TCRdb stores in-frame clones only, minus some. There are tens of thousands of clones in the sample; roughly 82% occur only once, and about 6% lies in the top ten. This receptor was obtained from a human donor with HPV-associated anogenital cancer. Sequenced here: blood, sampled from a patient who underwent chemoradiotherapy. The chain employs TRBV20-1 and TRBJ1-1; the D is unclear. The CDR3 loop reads CSATLTEAFF. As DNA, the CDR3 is TGCAGTGCTACTTTAACCGAAGCTTTCTTT.